This TCR beta chain was captured in a study of cytotoxic CD8 clonotypes in ibrutinib-treated CLL. Notes on the study in general: Public clonotypes (which were uncommon) either contracted or remained stable on treatment.

Only a few counts were recorded for this clone. Its antigen is as yet unknown. Sequenced by immunoSEQ multiplex PCR; TCRdb stores in-frame clones only, minus some. Among 65,000 to 85,000 clones, less than 95% were seen once, and the ten largest hold under 4%. This CDR3 has 15 residues. Germline V gene lookup returns CDR1 MDHEN and CDR2 SYDVKM. V gave up 2 bases and J gave up 5 bases; unmatched junction bases: 7. V is TRBV28 and J is TRBJ2-5; 8 bases are shared with TRBD1. This TCR came from a human donor with chronic lymphocytic leukemia. Sequencing was performed on PBMCs, taken after 12 months of ibrutinib treatment. The CDR3 coding sequence is TGTGCCAGCAGTTTAAGGTCAGGGGGCCGGGAGACCCAGTACTTC. Its protein is CASSLRSGGRETQYF.